This T cell receptor beta chain is drawn from a study of T cell changes during pregnancy in multiple sclerosis. Only in-frame clones appear in the TCRdb table, and some are missing; sequencing was by immunoSEQ multiplex PCR. The sample contains 15,000 to 20,000 clones, around 87% of which appear only once. CDR1 is LGHNA, CDR2 YSLEER, per germline. The CDR3 sequence is 16 residues long. V was trimmed by 0 bases and J by 5 bases, leaving 13 bases between them. The J gene is TRBJ1-4, the V gene TRBV4-3; D unresolved. Sequenced here: CD8+ T cells from peripheral blood mononuclear cells, sampled in the third trimester of pregnancy. The clonotype originates from a female donor in good health, enrolled as a control in a pregnancy study. This CDR3 reads CASSQDLWAENEKLFF. In DNA, the CDR3 is TGCGCCAGCAGCCAAGATTTGTGGGCAGAAAATGAAAAACTGTTTTTT.